This T cell receptor (beta chain) was obtained from a study of cytomegalovirus exposure and HLA in healthy donors. Trimming removed 4 bases at V and 3 bases at J, with 10 bases between. In germline, CDR1 is MGHRA, CDR2 YSYEKL. The CDR3 consists of 13 residues. PCR primers comprised 60 Vbeta and 13 Jbeta primers. Data came from immunoSEQ multiplex PCR; TCRdb stores just in-frame clones and leaves some out. Of under 150,000 clones listed, about 79% are singletons. Findings and limits, study-wide: Earlier analysis looked at TCR beta V segments, and most were productive about 87% or about 30% of the time. Reports described diagnosis of cytomegalovirus status by the classifier as highly specific and sensitive. Analysis performed later found 16,951 TCR beta sequences associated with HLA alleles at 0.05 false discovery rate.

When sampled, the donors appeared nominally healthy, though they likely had unrecorded immune exposures. This clone was seen a few times. Its antigen is as yet unknown. This clonotype originated in a male donor in good health and CMV-seronegative. The sample comprised PBMCs. This rearrangement joins TRBV4-1 to TRBJ2-7, with D maybe TRBD1 (6 bases). This CDR3 reads CASSPRGRYEQYF. The CDR3 bases are TGCGCCAGCAGCCCCAGGGGTCGCTACGAGCAGTACTTC.